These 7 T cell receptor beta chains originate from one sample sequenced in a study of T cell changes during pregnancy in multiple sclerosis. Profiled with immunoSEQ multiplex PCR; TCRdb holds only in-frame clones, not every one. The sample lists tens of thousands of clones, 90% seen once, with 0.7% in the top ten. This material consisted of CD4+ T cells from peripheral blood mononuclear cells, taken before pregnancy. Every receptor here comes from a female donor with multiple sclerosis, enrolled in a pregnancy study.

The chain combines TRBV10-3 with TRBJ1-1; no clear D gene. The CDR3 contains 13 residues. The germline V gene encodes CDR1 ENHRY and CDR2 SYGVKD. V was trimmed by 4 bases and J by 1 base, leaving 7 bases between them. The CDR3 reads CAISARSNTEAFF. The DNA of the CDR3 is TGTGCCATCAGTGCCCGGTCGAACACTGAAGCTTTCTTT.

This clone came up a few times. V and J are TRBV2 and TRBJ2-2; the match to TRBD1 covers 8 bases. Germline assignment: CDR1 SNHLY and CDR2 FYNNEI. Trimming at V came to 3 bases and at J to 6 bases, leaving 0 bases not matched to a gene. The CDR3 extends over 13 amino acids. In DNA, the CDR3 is TGTGCCAGCAGTGAGACAGGGGCCGGGGAGCTGTTTTTT. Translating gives CASSETGAGELFF.

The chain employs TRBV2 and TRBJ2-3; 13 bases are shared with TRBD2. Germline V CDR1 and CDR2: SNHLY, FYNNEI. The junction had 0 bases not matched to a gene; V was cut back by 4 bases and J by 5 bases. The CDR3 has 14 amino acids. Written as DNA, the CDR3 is TGTGCCAGCAGTGGACTAGCGGGAGGAGATACGCAGTATTTT. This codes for CASSGLAGGDTQYF.

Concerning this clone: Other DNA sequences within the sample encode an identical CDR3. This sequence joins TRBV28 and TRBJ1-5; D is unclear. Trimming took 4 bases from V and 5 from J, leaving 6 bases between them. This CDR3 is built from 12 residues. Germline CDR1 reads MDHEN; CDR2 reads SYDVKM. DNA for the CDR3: TGTGCCAGCAGTTCCACGGATCAGCCCCAGCATTTT. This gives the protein CASSSTDQPQHF.

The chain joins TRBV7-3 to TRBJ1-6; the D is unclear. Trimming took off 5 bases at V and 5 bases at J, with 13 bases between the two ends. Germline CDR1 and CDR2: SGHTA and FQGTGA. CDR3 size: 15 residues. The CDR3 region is CASSQRSGDNSPLHF. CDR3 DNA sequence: TGTGCCAGCAGCCAACGCTCCGGGGATAATTCACCCCTCCACTTT.

The chain's CDR3 is CASSARVTSGQETQYF. The CDR3 DNA is TGTGCCAGCAGCGCCAGGGTGACTAGCGGCCAAGAGACCCAGTACTTC. The rearrangement joins TRBV2 to TRBJ2-5; TRBD2 agrees at 9 bases. Germline-derived CDR1 and CDR2 are SNHLY and FYNNEI. This CDR3 has 16 amino acids. J gave up 1 base and V 6 bases, and 9 bases lay outside the gene matches.

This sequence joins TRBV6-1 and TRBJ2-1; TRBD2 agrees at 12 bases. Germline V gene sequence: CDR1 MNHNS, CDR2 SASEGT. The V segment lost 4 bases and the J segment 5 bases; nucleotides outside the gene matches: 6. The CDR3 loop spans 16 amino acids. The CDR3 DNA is TGTGCCAGCAGTGCCGCAGGACTAGCGGGGAACAATGAGCAGTTCTTC. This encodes CASSAAGLAGNNEQFF.